Each of the 2 T cell receptor beta chains below was sequenced from the same sample in a study of neoadjuvant nivolumab and ipilimumab in lung cancer. The method was immunoSEQ multiplex PCR; TCRdb's version includes in-frame clones alone and lacks a portion of them. The table lists tens of thousands of clones, roughly 89% of them singletons, with approximately 3.4% in the top ten. The material sequenced was peripheral blood, taken before neoadjuvant nivolumab, alone or with ipilimumab. The receptor set was obtained from an adult with non-small cell lung cancer.

The chain joins TRBV6-5 to TRBJ2-6; D is uncertain. The CDR3 runs 15 residues. In germline, CDR1 is MNHEY, CDR2 SVGAGI. The ends were cut back, 5 bases at V and 0 bases at J, with 8 bases in the middle. The CDR3 protein is CASSPIGSGANVLTF. The DNA for the CDR3 is TGTGCCAGCAGTCCGATTGGCTCTGGGGCCAACGTCCTGACTTTC.

V usage is TRBV4-2 and J usage is TRBJ2-2; 7 nucleotides align to TRBD2. Per the germline V gene, CDR1 is LGHNA and CDR2 is YNFKEQ. This CDR3 is built from 19 residues. After removal of 3 bases from V and 3 bases from J, the junction contained 16 bases not matched to a gene. CDR3 amino acids: CASSHSPLGEGSHTGELFF. For the CDR3, the DNA is TGTGCCAGCAGCCATTCACCCCTAGGGGAGGGGTCCCACACCGGGGAGCTGTTTTTT.